This is a list of T cell receptor beta chains from one sample in a study of PD-1 blockade in mismatch repair-deficient tumors. Generated by immunoSEQ multiplex PCR, the TCRdb table keeps only in-frame clones and is missing some. The sample holds 120,000 or so clones, approximately 90% seen once. The sequences come from peripheral blood, collected 44 weeks after starting pembrolizumab. Source of these receptors: an adult with mismatch repair-deficient cancer. CDR3s include the opening cysteine and the closing phenylalanine or tryptophan. A D gene is named only where the DNA matches it firmly. The size entry is marked missing in some rows and otherwise reads once, few, many or a size class.

d_gene	j_gene	abundance	v_gene	CDR3nt	CDR3aa
TRBD1	TRBJ2-4	-	TRBV18	TGTGCCAGCTCGGGACAGGGGACCAACATTCAGTACTTC	CASSGQGTNIQYF
-	TRBJ2-7	-	TRBV4-2	TGTGCCAGCAGCCAAGACAGGGGAGGGTCCTACGAGCAGTACTTC	CASSQDRGGSYEQYF
-	TRBJ2-1	-	TRBV11-2	TGTGCCAGCAGCTTAGACATCCCCTACAATGAGCAGTTCTTC	CASSLDIPYNEQFF
TRBD2	TRBJ2-1	-	TRBV12-5	TGTGCTAGTGGTTTGGTATGGGGGACTAGCGGGAGGGAGGACAATGAGCAGTTCTTC	CASGLVWGTSGREDNEQFF
TRBD2	TRBJ2-7	-	TRBV7-6	TGTGCCAGCAGCTCCCGACTAGCGGGCTCCTCCTACGAGCAGTACTTC	CASSSRLAGSSYEQYF
-	TRBJ2-3	-	TRBV5-1	TGCGCCAGCCGACTCGCAGGGGCGGGCCCAACAGATACGCAGTATTTT	CASRLAGAGPTDTQYF
TRBD1	TRBJ2-2	-	TRBV6-4	TGTGCCAGCGGGGACAGGGATGGCGGGGAGCTGTTTTTT	CASGDRDGGELFF
-	TRBJ2-7	-	TRBV28	TGTGCCAGCAGTCCCCCCGTGGTGGCGTCGTTTAGATACGAGCAGTACTTC	CASSPPVVASFRYEQYF
TRBD2	TRBJ2-7	-	TRBV27	TGTGCCAGCAGTTGGGGGGGAGGGCCGAGGGAGCAGTACTTC	CASSWGGGPREQYF
-	TRBJ1-1	-	TRBV19	TGTGCCAGTAGTAGCCGTAATCAGGGACACACTGAAGCTTTCTTT	CASSSRNQGHTEAFF
-	TRBJ1-3	many	TRBV28	TGTGCCAGCAGTCCCATAGCGGGGGACTTAACGGTCTCCCACTCTGGAAACACCATATATTTT	CASSPIAGDLTVSHSGNTIYF
-	TRBJ1-1	-	TRBV28	TGTGCCAGCAGTTTGGGGGGACGGATATTTAACACTGAAGCTTTCTTT	CASSLGGRIFNTEAFF
TRBD2	TRBJ2-1	-	TRBV2	TGTGCCAGCAGGGGACTAGCGGGAGCTAGCGTGACATCCTACAATGAGCAGTTCTTC	CASRGLAGASVTSYNEQFF
TRBD1	TRBJ2-1	-	TRBV27	TGTGCCAGCAGTTTAGGGACAGGCTACAATGAGCAGTTCTTC	CASSLGTGYNEQFF